The 13 T cell receptor beta chains below all came from one sample that was sequenced in a study of T cell responses to AZD1222 COVID-19 vaccine. Some clones are missing from TCRdb's copy, which holds only in-frame ones; the method was immunoSEQ multiplex PCR. The table records roughly 100,000 clones, 85% to 90% of them present only once. Material: peripheral blood, obtained on day 0 of AZD1222 vaccination. Receptors originate from an adult in good health.

The chain combines TRBV11-1 with TRBJ1-1; D remains unclear. Trimming took 3 bases from V and 3 from J, leaving 2 bases between them. This CDR3 comprises 11 residues. Germline V gene data show CDR1 as SGHAT and CDR2 as FQDESV (reference sequence). CDR3 loop: CASSFDTEAFF. The CDR3 DNA reads TGTGCCAGCAGCTTTGACACTGAAGCTTTCTTT.

The V gene is TRBV4-2, the J gene TRBJ2-7; D tentatively fits TRBD1 or TRBD2 (5 bases each). The CDR3 runs to 14 residues. V gave up 2 bases and J gave up 9 bases, with 17 bases separating them. Germline V gives CDR1 LGHNA, CDR2 YNFKEQ. The CDR3 reads CASSQPGTLQGQYF. Written as DNA, the CDR3 is TGTGCCAGCAGCCAACCCGGGACCCTCCAGGGGCAGTACTTC.

The chain uses TRBV7-9 and TRBJ2-5, with D uncertain. Germline V gene data show CDR1 as SEHNR and CDR2 as FQNEAQ (reference sequence). CDR3 length: 14 residues. The V gene lost 0 bases and the J gene lost 2 bases, with 7 bases spanning the gap. This CDR3 reads CASSLASSQETQYF. Written as DNA, the CDR3 is TGTGCCAGCAGCTTAGCGTCCAGTCAAGAGACCCAGTACTTC.

This sequence joins TRBV9 and TRBJ2-1; TRBD2 matches 8 bases. V trimming: 3 bases; J trimming: 0 bases; junction bases outside the gene matches: 2. CDR1 is SGDLS and CDR2 is YYNGEE in the germline V gene. This CDR3 contains 15 residues. CDR3 residues: CASSGGLASYNEQFF. For the CDR3, the DNA is TGTGCCAGCAGCGGTGGACTAGCCTCCTACAATGAGCAGTTCTTC.

This chain connects TRBV18 to TRBJ2-2; 9 nucleotides align to TRBD1. CDR1 and CDR2 from the germline V gene are KGHSH and LQKENI. The CDR3 has 16 amino acids. Trimming at V came to 0 bases and at J to 1 base, leaving 0 bases not matched to a gene. The CDR3 DNA sequence: TGTGCCAGCTCACCACCGACAGGGGGGAACACCGGGGAGCTGTTTTTT. Translated, it gives CASSPPTGGNTGELFF.

The rearrangement joins TRBV6-1 to TRBJ1-1; tentatively, D is TRBD1 (5 bases). The V end was cut by 11 bases, the J end by 4 bases, with 17 bases between. In germline, CDR1 is MNHNS, CDR2 SASEGT. This CDR3 region has 13 residues. The CDR3, as DNA: TGTGCCGGCGACAGTGGCCGGGGCACTGAAGCTTTCTTT. Translation gives CAGDSGRGTEAFF.

This chain links TRBV7-2 with TRBJ2-1; D is ambiguous. Germline V lookup: CDR1 SGHTA, CDR2 FQGNSA. The CDR3 sequence is 15 residues long. The V gene lost 5 bases and the J gene lost 0 bases, with 11 bases spanning the gap. DNA of the CDR3: TGTGCCAGCAGCACGGACGTTAGCTCCTACAATGAGCAGTTCTTC. It codes for CASSTDVSSYNEQFF.

The chain is built from TRBV3-1 (or the pseudogene TRBV3-2) and TRBJ1-2; possibly TRBD1 for D (6 bases). The CDR3 is 15 residues long. Germline V gene data show CDR1 as LGHDT and CDR2 as YNNKEL (reference sequence). Trimming took off 2 bases at V and 5 bases at J, with 15 bases between the two ends. As DNA, the CDR3 is TGTGCCAGCAGCCAAAAACCGGGACAACTATATGGCTACACCTTC. Translating it yields CASSQKPGQLYGYTF.

The chain recombines TRBV4-3 with TRBJ1-1, with TRBD1 matching over 8 bases. V shed 4 bases, J shed 5 bases, and the junction held 6 bases outside the gene matches. The length of the CDR3 is 14 residues. Per germline, CDR1 LGHNA and CDR2 YSLEER. This CDR3 reads CASSPGTGGTEAFF. CDR3 sequence (DNA): TGCGCCAGCAGCCCCGGGACAGGTGGTACTGAAGCTTTCTTT.

The chain recombines TRBV10-1 with TRBJ2-7; tentative D call: TRBD1 (6 bases). CDR3 length: 14 amino acids. Germline V CDR1 and CDR2: WNHNN, SYGVQD (reference sequence). The V and J ends lost 4 bases and 2 bases respectively, with 12 bases between them. CDR3 in DNA: TGCGCCAGCAGTGCTCCGGGACATACCTACGAGCAGTACTTC. The encoded protein is CASSAPGHTYEQYF.

This chain joins TRBV6-5 and TRBJ2-5, with 12 bases aligning to TRBD2. Germline-derived CDR1 and CDR2 are MNHEY and SVGAGI. With 6 bases clipped from V and 0 bases from J, the junction kept 2 bases outside the gene matches. This CDR3 region has 15 residues. In nucleotides, the CDR3 is TGTGCCAGCAGGACTAGCGGGGGAAACCAAGAGACCCAGTACTTC. It codes for CASRTSGGNQETQYF.

The V and J genes are TRBV27 and TRBJ1-2; D not certain. V lost 6 bases, J lost 8 bases, and 13 bases lay in between. The CDR3 contains 12 residues. Germline CDR1 reads MNHEY; CDR2 reads SMNVEV (reference sequence). CDR3 region: CASSSDVSGYTF. CDR3 coding DNA: TGTGCCAGCAGCTCTGATGTGTCGGGCTACACCTTC.

The rearrangement uses TRBV5-4 and TRBJ1-3; a possible D gene is TRBD1 (6 bases). Germline CDR1 SGHNT, CDR2 YYREEE (reference sequence). The CDR3 has 16 amino acids. V gave up 4 bases and J gave up 0 bases, with 14 bases separating them. The CDR3 here is CASSPGQSISGNTIYF. CDR3 bases: TGTGCCAGCAGCCCTGGACAGAGTATCTCTGGAAACACCATATATTTT.